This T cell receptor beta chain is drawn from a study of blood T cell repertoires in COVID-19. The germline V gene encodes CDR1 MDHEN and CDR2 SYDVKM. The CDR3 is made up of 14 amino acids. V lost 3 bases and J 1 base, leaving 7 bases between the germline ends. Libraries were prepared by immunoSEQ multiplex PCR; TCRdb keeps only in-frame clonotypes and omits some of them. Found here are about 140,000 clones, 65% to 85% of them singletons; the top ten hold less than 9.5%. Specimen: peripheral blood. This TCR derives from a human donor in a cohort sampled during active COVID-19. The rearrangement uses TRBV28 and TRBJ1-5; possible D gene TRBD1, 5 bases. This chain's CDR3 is CASSFSGSNQPQHF. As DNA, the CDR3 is TGTGCCAGCAGTTTCTCAGGGAGCAATCAGCCCCAGCATTTT.